This T cell receptor (beta chain) was sequenced during a study of shared clonotypes between healthy human individuals. Study summary: Per-donor plates numbered three CD4 naive, three CD4 memory, two CD8 naive and one CD8 memory.

The ends were cut back, 2 bases at V and 2 bases at J, with 15 bases in the middle. There are 16 residues in the CDR3. Per germline, CDR1 SGHTA and CDR2 FQGNSA. Some clones are missing from TCRdb's copy, which holds only in-frame ones; the method was immunoSEQ multiplex PCR. Among roughly 2.5 million clones listed, more than 80% were seen once. To note about this clone: Its target is unknown.

Overall study findings and caveats: Generally, estimated richness proved larger in naive subsets than it did in memory subsets. The study sampled only blood, and tissue repertoires likely differ.

This TCR was sampled from a man aged 18 to 29 in good health. The J gene is TRBJ2-5, the V gene TRBV7-2; possibly TRBD1 for D (5 bases). The sequenced material came from naive CD4+ T cells sorted from blood. Specified subset: CD45RA+ positively selected. The CDR3 reads CASSLRGLSPQETQYF. The CDR3 DNA is TGTGCCAGCAGCTTAAGGGGTCTGTCCCCTCAAGAGACCCAGTACTTC.